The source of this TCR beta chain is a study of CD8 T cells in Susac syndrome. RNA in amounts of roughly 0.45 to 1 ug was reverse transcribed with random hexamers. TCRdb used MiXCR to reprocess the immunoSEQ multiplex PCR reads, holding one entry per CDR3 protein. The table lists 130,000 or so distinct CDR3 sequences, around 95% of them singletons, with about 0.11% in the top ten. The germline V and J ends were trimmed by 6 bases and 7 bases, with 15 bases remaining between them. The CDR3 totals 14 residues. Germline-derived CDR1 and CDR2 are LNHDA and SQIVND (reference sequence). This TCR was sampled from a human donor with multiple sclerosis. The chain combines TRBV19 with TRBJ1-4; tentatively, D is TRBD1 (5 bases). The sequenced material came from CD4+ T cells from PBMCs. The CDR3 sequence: CASSLDSPGEKLFF. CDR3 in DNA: TGTGCCAGTAGCCTCGACAGCCCTGGTGAAAAACTGTTTTTT.